The next 8 T cell receptor beta chains were all read from a single sample in a study of PD-L1 blockade in urothelial cancer. Profiled with immunoSEQ multiplex PCR; TCRdb holds only in-frame clones, not every one. The sample carries approximately 79,000 clones, roughly 87% recorded once. The specimen was PBMCs, collected around atezolizumab (anti-PD-L1) treatment. These receptors all come from a woman in her seventies with urothelial cancer.

The chain employs TRBV7-8 and TRBJ1-5; D may be TRBD1 (5 bases). V was cut by 5 bases and J by 1 base, with 12 bases left in between. CDR1 and CDR2 (germline): SGHVS, FQNEAQ. There are 15 residues in the CDR3. DNA of the CDR3: TGTGCCAGCAGCCGAGACAGTCTGAGCAATCAGCCCCAGCATTTT. Residues: CASSRDSLSNQPQHF.

The J gene is TRBJ2-7, the V gene TRBV19, with a tentative D call TRBD2 (7 bases). V was trimmed by 4 bases and J by 2 bases, leaving 18 bases between them. Germline V CDR1 and CDR2: LNHDA, SQIVND (reference sequence). The length of the CDR3 is 16 residues. CDR3: CASSTRGDTVTYEQYF. CDR3 bases: TGTGCCAGTAGTACCCGGGGGGACACGGTTACCTACGAGCAGTACTTC. Combining the CDR3 with reference TRBV19 and TRBJ2-7 gives the whole variable domain DGGITQSPKYLFRKEGQNVTLSCEQNLNHDAMYWYRQDPGQGLRLIYYSQIVNDFQKGDIAEGYSVSREKKESFPLTVTSAQKNPTAFYLCASSTRGDTVTYEQYFGPGTRLTVT.

The CDR3 reads CASSQTGSDEKLFF. In DNA form, the CDR3 reads TGCGCCAGCAGCCAGACAGGCTCAGATGAAAAACTGTTTTTT. The J gene is TRBJ1-4, the V gene TRBV4-1, with TRBD1 as a possible D gene (6 bases). Trimming cost V 3 bases and J 6 bases, with 11 bases left between them. Germline V gene sequence: CDR1 MGHRA, CDR2 YSYEKL. The length of the CDR3 is 14 residues.

The chain links TRBV28 to TRBJ2-1; D possibly corresponds to TRBD1 (5 bases). Germline CDR1 reads MDHEN; CDR2 reads SYDVKM. CDR3 length: 17 residues. V was shortened by 8 bases and J by 4 bases, with 24 bases between the two germline ends. The chain's CDR3 is CASPPGPLGVRYNEQFF. Here the CDR3 DNA reads TGTGCCAGCCCCCCCGGACCCCTAGGGGTTAGGTACAATGAGCAGTTCTTC.

The chain couples TRBV2 to TRBJ2-2; D might be TRBD1 (6 bases). Trimming left V 5 bases short and J 5 bases short, with 9 bases between. CDR1 is SNHLY and CDR2 is FYNNEI in the germline V gene. This CDR3 comprises 13 residues. The DNA of the CDR3 is TGTGCCAGCAGTCTACAGGGTACCGGGGAGCTGTTTTTT. Protein: CASSLQGTGELFF.

The chain joins TRBV6-1 to TRBJ1-4, with 8 bases aligning to TRBD1. Germline V gene data show CDR1 as MNHNS and CDR2 as SASEGT. Trimming took 7 bases from V and 5 from J; bases not matched to a gene: 6. The CDR3 is 14 residues long. CDR3: CASNRQGPNEKLFF. The CDR3 nucleotides are TGTGCCAGCAACCGACAGGGGCCGAATGAAAAACTGTTTTTT.

The V and J genes are TRBV28 and TRBJ1-1, with D perhaps matching TRBD1 (5 bases). The CDR3 runs to 13 residues. Germline V gives CDR1 MDHEN, CDR2 SYDVKM. V lost 11 bases and J lost 4, with 17 bases in between. CDR3 coding DNA: TGTGCCCGAATACAAACAGGATTCACTGAAGCTTTCTTT. It specifies CARIQTGFTEAFF.

The gene calls are TRBV6-4 and TRBJ2-3, with 12 bases fitting TRBD2. V lost 6 bases to trimming and J lost 11 bases; unmatched junction nucleotides: 6. Germline CDR1 MRHNA, CDR2 SNTAGT. This CDR3 has 13 amino acids. The CDR3 is CASSHGLAGMQYF. The CDR3 DNA reads as TGTGCCAGCAGCCACGGACTAGCGGGAATGCAGTATTTT.